This T cell receptor (beta chain) derives from a study of blood T cell repertoires in COVID-19. Study as a whole: Recovered status in Cohort 3 required two negative PCRs, clearance, or symptom resolution.

As originally analysed: Cell counts per sample came from amplifying reference gene primers. The data were produced by immunoSEQ multiplex PCR, yet TCRdb's version contains in-frame clones alone and is incomplete. That table furnishes V, J and clone size, whereas the DNA furnished D and trimming. The sample yields 200,000 to 250,000 clones, roughly 90% seen once. The CDR3 is 14 residues long. Trimming removed 1 base from V and 2 bases from J, with 9 bases in between. CDR1 SGHVS and CDR2 FQNEAQ come from the germline V gene. Source material: PBMCs or T cells enriched from blood (not recorded which). V is TRBV7-8 and J is TRBJ2-7; D gene unclear. This receptor was taken from a woman in her forties or fifties in a cohort exposed to, infected with or recovered from COVID-19 (not recorded which). The CDR3 here is CASSLEYGPYEQYF. The DNA of the CDR3 is TGTGCCAGCAGCTTAGAGTATGGGCCCTACGAGCAGTACTTC.